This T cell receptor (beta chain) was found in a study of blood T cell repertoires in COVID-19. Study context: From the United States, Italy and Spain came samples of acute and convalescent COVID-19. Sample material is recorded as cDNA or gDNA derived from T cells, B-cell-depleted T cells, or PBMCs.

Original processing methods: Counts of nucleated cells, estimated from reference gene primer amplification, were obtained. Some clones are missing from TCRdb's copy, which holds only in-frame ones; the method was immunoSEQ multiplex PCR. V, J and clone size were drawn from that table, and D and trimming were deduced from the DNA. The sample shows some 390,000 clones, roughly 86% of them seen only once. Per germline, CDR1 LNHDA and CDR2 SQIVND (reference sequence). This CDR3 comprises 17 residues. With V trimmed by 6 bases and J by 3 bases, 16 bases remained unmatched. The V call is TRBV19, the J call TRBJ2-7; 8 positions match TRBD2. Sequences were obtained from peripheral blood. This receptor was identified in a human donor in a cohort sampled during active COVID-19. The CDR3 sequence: CASSERESSFFNYEQYF. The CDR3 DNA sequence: TGTGCCAGTAGCGAGCGGGAGTCCTCTTTCTTTAACTACGAGCAGTACTTC.